This TCR beta chain derives from a study of PD-1 blockade in classical Hodgkin lymphoma (dated by TCRdb to 2020 to 2022). Regarding the research as a whole: The study used CyTOF and TCR beta sequencing to define a peripheral blood immune signature of response to PD-1 blockade in classical Hodgkin lymphoma.

Per the publication, the time point label means: newly diagnosed, previously untreated cHL patient sample. Magnetic negative selection with a Miltenyi CD8+ T cell isolation kit was used to purify CD8+ T cells from thawed PBMCs. To serve as a comparison group for the relapsed/refractory trial patients, PBMCs were sequenced from patients with newly diagnosed, previously untreated classical Hodgkin lymphoma. Peripheral blood was collected in 8 mL Vacutainer Cell Preparation Tubes, from which PBMCs were isolated by centrifugation and then cryopreserved. Purified CD4+ and CD8+ fractions were prepared only for cases in which an additional PBMC sample was available. Magnetically labelled cells were removed on LS columns in a quadroMACS separator, and the flow-through was retained as the purified fraction. What the authors observed across the whole study: Baseline TCR diversity was reported to be lower in newly diagnosed patients than in healthy donors, and even lower in relapsed/refractory patients. The study was restricted to a single clinical trial cohort, and the causes of repertoire differences, possibly disease activity or prior therapy, were left undefined.

Genomic DNA was extracted with the Qiagen DNeasy kit from unsorted PBMCs and from negatively selected CD4+ and CD8+ fractions. TCR beta CDR3 regions were subjected to amplification by immunoSEQ multiplex PCR with primers that anneal to V and J segments. Amplification bias was minimized using a synthetic immune receptor repertoire, and residual bias was removed computationally after sequencing. On the authors' methods: Repertoire diversity was quantified as the Shannon entropy index using custom Python scripts. Unsorted, CD4+ and CD8+ repertoires were analyzed separately, except for combined analyses in which CD4+ and CD8+ sequences were merged in silico. TCRdb took this table from immuneACCESS and kept in-frame rearrangements with V and J called. Such tables lack part of the clones; where checked against another copy, unresolved V genes explain under half of the gap, and the rest is unexplained. Clonal size and the V and J genes are those of that table, whereas D and trimming came from the DNA. The sample table shows around 14,000 clones, and roughly nine tenths are seen once. About 6% of the sample rests with the top ten.

Taken from cysteine to phenylalanine, the CDR3 has 15 residues. Only the CDR3 portion is preserved as DNA: 45 bases, with reading frame beginning at the first base. From a lookup of the germline V gene, CDR1 and CDR2 are SGHAT and FQNNGV. Trimming removed 3 bases from V and 0 bases from J, leaving 9 bases between the germline ends. On this clone: It has no known antigen specificity. No quality values exist for individual bases; no much larger clone is one base distant.

The sample comprised CD8+ T cells from blood. This chain is built from TRBV11-2 and TRBJ2-1, with no reliable assignment of the D segment. This receptor was obtained from a human donor with classical Hodgkin lymphoma. In nucleotides, the sequence is TGTGCCAGCAGCTTTGGCGTTCTCTCCTACAATGAGCAGTTCTTC. This translates into CASSFGVLSYNEQFF.